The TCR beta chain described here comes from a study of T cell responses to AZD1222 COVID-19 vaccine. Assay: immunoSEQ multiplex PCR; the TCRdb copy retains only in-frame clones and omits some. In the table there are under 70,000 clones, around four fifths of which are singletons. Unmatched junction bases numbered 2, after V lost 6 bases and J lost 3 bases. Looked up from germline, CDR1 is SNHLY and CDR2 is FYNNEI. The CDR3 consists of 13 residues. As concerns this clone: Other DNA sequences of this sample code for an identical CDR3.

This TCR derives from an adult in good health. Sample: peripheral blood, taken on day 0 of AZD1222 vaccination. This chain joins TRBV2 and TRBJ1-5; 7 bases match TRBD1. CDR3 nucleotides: TGTGCCAGCAGAGGGACAGTCAATCAGCCCCAGCATTTT. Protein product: CASRGTVNQPQHF.